This T cell receptor beta chain was retrieved from a study of identical twins. This clonotype was seen a handful of times. Healthy Caucasians were all of the donors. cDNA carried unique molecular identifiers, and a universal primer site was added by template switching. Each CDR3 protein gets one entry after TCRdb re-called the 5' RACE reads with MiXCR. The sample lists around 1.7 million distinct CDR3 sequences, less than 40% occurring once. From germline, CDR1 is MNHEY and CDR2 SVGAGI. The CDR3 sequence is 17 residues long. J was trimmed by 0 bases and V by 7 bases; bases with no gene match: 12. This clonotype was sampled from a newborn girl in good health. Sequenced: cord blood. The rearrangement uses TRBV6-5 and TRBJ2-7, with 10 bases aligning to TRBD1. The CDR3 protein is CASTWGDRGISSYEQYF. In DNA form, the CDR3 reads TGTGCCAGCACTTGGGGGGACAGGGGCATCAGCTCCTACGAGCAGTACTTC.